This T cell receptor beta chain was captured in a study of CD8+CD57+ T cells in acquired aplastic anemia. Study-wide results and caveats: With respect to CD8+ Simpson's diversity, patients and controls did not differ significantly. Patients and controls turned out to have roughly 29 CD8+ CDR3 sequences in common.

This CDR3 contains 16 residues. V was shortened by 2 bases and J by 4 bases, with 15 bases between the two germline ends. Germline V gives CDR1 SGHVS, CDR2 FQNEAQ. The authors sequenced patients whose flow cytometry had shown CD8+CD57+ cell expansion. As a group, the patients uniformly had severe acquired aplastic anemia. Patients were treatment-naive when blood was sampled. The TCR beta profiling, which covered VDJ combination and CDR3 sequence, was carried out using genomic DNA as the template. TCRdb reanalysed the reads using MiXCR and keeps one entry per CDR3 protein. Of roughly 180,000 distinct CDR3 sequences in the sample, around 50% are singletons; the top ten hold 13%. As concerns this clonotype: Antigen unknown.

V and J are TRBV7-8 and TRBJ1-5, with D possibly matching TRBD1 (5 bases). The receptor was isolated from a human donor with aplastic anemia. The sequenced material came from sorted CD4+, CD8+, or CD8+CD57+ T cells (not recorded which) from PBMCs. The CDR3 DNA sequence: TGTGCCAGCAGCTTATTGCCAAGGGACGGTAATCAGCCCCAGCATTTT. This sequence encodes CASSLLPRDGNQPQHF.